One sample yielded the 11 T cell receptor beta chains listed below, sequenced in a study of technical replicates of blood from a handful of donors. Produced via immunoSEQ multiplex PCR; TCRdb's table is partial and in-frame only. The data show about 80,000 clones, 96% seen once. Sequencing was carried out using T cells isolated from PBMCs. The receptor source for this set is a human donor in good health.

V gene TRBV5-4 combines with J gene TRBJ2-5, with D tentatively TRBD2 (5 bases). CDR1 is SGHNT, CDR2 YYREEE, per germline (reference sequence). Deletions cut 4 bases from V and 2 bases from J, with 6 bases between. The CDR3 covers 12 residues. The DNA for the CDR3 is TGTGCCAGCAGCCGGGAACAAGAGACCCAGTACTTC. This sequence encodes CASSREQETQYF.

The V gene is TRBV7-9, the J gene TRBJ2-1; perhaps TRBD2 as D (6 bases). Trimming pared 7 bases from V and 9 bases from J, leaving 16 bases between. The length of the CDR3 is 13 residues. The germline V gene encodes CDR1 SEHNR and CDR2 FQNEAQ (reference sequence). For the CDR3, the DNA is TGTGCCAGCAACCAACCCCCCGGGAGTGAGCAGTTCTTC. Translation: CASNQPPGSEQFF. Based on the CDR3 plus reference TRBV7-9 and TRBJ2-1, the full variable domain is DTGVSQNPRHKITKRGQNVTFRCDPISEHNRLYWYRQTLGQGPEFLTYFQNEAQLEKSRLLSDRFSAERPKGSFSTLEIQRTEQGDSAMYLCASNQPPGSEQFFGPGTRLTVL.

V and J are TRBV5-1 and TRBJ1-2; perhaps TRBD1 as D (5 bases). Germline V gene data show CDR1 as SGHRS and CDR2 as YFSETQ. This CDR3 region has 13 residues. V lost 0 bases, J lost 2 bases, and 5 bases lay in between. The CDR3 reads CASSLGQNYGYTF. The CDR3 DNA is TGCGCCAGCAGCTTGGGACAGAACTATGGCTACACCTTC.

This clone was observed a single time. This sequence joins TRBV7-7 and TRBJ2-5; weak D call: TRBD1 (6 bases). CDR1 and CDR2 from the germline V gene are SSHAT and FNYEAQ (reference sequence). V was pared by 4 bases and J by 2 bases, with 11 bases between. The CDR3 is 14 residues long. The CDR3 DNA follows: TGTGCCAGCAGCTCAGGACAGAGTCAAGAGACCCAGTACTTC. This sequence encodes CASSSGQSQETQYF.

V usage is TRBV6-1 and J usage is TRBJ2-7; 8 bases agree with TRBD2. The CDR3 covers 15 residues. Germline assignment: CDR1 MNHNS and CDR2 SASEGT. Trimming removed 8 bases from V and 2 bases from J; junction bases left unmatched: 11. The CDR3 nucleotides read TGTGCCAGCGGGTGGGAGCGGGAGAGGACCTACGAGCAGTACTTC. It is translated as CASGWERERTYEQYF.

This chain connects TRBV9 to TRBJ2-1, with TRBD2 matching over 10 bases. The CDR3 consists of 15 residues. Germline CDR1 is SGDLS and CDR2 is YYNGEE. The V segment lost 0 bases and the J segment 8 bases; nucleotides outside the gene matches: 5. CDR3 in DNA: TGTGCCAGCAGCGTAGGGCTAGCGGGAGACTATGAGCAGTTCTTC. It encodes CASSVGLAGDYEQFF.

V is TRBV2 and J is TRBJ1-5; maybe TRBD1 (6 bases). Trimming took 5 bases from V and 7 from J, leaving 15 bases between them. From germline, CDR1 is SNHLY and CDR2 FYNNEI. The CDR3 covers 14 residues. The chain's CDR3 is CASSQQGKLQPQHF. In nucleotides, the CDR3 is TGTGCCAGCAGTCAACAGGGAAAGTTACAGCCCCAGCATTTT.

The chain couples TRBV4-2 to TRBJ2-3; 12 bases line up with TRBD2. J lost 0 bases, V lost 0 bases, and 1 base had no gene match. The V gene's germline CDR1 is LGHNA and CDR2 YNFKEQ. The CDR3 length is 17 residues. The CDR3 coding sequence is TGTGCCAGCAGCCAAGATGGGACTAGCGGGAGCACAGATACGCAGTATTTT. This sequence encodes CASSQDGTSGSTDTQYF.

The chain uses TRBV5-5 and TRBJ2-1, with TRBD2 matching 8 bases. The J segment lost 9 bases and the V segment lost 1 base, leaving 0 bases of the junction unmatched. The V gene's germline CDR1 is SGHKS and CDR2 YYEKEE (reference sequence). This CDR3 has 12 residues. This CDR3 reads CASSLSGSEQFF. CDR3 bases: TGTGCCAGCAGCTTGAGCGGGAGTGAGCAGTTCTTC.

This sequence joins TRBV27 and TRBJ2-2, with D possibly being TRBD2 (6 bases). The CDR3 is made up of 15 amino acids. Germline V gene sequence: CDR1 MNHEY, CDR2 SMNVEV (reference sequence). V was pared by 3 bases and J by 3 bases, with 11 bases between. The CDR3 here is CASSFRAGYTGELFF. In DNA, the CDR3 is TGTGCCAGCAGTTTTCGGGCGGGATACACCGGGGAGCTGTTTTTT.

The V call is TRBV4-3, the J call TRBJ2-1, with 10 nucleotides matching TRBD2. The V segment lost 0 bases and the J segment 3 bases; nucleotides outside the gene matches: 5. Germline V lookup: CDR1 LGHNA, CDR2 YSLEER. The CDR3 runs 17 residues. CDR3 sequence: CASSQEIRTSGYNEQFF. The CDR3 nucleotides are TGCGCCAGCAGCCAAGAGATAAGGACTAGCGGCTACAATGAGCAGTTCTTC.